Reported below is one TCR beta chain. Antigen: not known. This specimen belongs to a study of T cells in localized non-small cell lung cancer. The study's findings and limits: Elevated circulating T cell density in blood was associated with longer overall survival. Uninvolved nearby lung showed the greatest T cell clonality, exceeding that found in tumor.

CDR3 size: 14 residues. Trimming took off 4 bases at V and 4 bases at J, with 11 bases between the two ends. Per the germline V gene, CDR1 is MNHEY and CDR2 is SVGAGI. Here immunoSEQ multiplex PCR was the method, and the copy in TCRdb shows in-frame clones only, minus some. The table records about 43,000 clones, roughly nine tenths of them present only once. The clonotype originates from a woman aged 40-75 years with stage II lung adenocarcinoma. The J gene is TRBJ1-3, the V gene TRBV6-5; D may be TRBD1 (6 bases). The input for sequencing was PBMCs, taken before any cancer treatment. CDR3 region: CASSSGGPGNTIYF. In DNA, the CDR3 is TGTGCCAGCAGTTCGGGGGGGCCGGGAAACACCATATATTTT.